The 9 T cell receptor beta chains presented below share a single source sample, sequenced in a study of cytomegalovirus exposure and HLA in healthy donors. PCR was performed using 60 Vbeta and 13 Jbeta primers. The method was immunoSEQ multiplex PCR; TCRdb's version includes in-frame clones alone and lacks a portion of them. The sample contains 120,000 to 150,000 clones, around 81% of which appear only once. The sample was PBMCs. These TCRs come from a male donor in good health and CMV-seronegative.

V is TRBV30 and J is TRBJ1-2; D gene unclear. V shed 3 bases and J shed 7 bases, with 18 bases lying between them. Germline-derived CDR1 and CDR2 are GTSNPN and SVGIG (reference sequence). The CDR3 spans 14 residues. This chain's CDR3 is CAWSSRGSLLGYTF. CDR3 DNA: TGTGCCTGGAGCTCCCGCGGTAGCCTTCTTGGCTACACCTTC. Drawing the rest from reference TRBV30 and TRBJ1-2, the complete variable domain is SQTIHQWPATLVQPVGSPLSLECTVEGTSNPNLYWYRQAAGRGLQLLFYSVGIGQISSEVPQNLSASRPQDRQFILSSKKLLLSDSGFYLCAWSSRGSLLGYTFGSGTRLTVV.

The chain combines TRBV4-1 with TRBJ2-5, with 14 bases lining up with TRBD2. The DNA end lines up better with TRBJ2-7; the J call may be wrong. Germline V CDR1 and CDR2: MGHRA, YSYEKL. This CDR3 spans 17 amino acids. The CDR3 spells CASSQSGLAGVNYEQYF. CDR3 sequence (DNA): TGCGCCAGCAGCCAATCGGGACTAGCGGGAGTGAACTACGAGCAGTACTTC.

The chain carries TRBV5-4 and TRBJ2-7; TRBD1 aligns across 8 bases. With 4 bases clipped from V and 3 bases from J, the junction kept 3 bases outside the gene matches. The CDR3 has 13 residues. CDR1 is SGHNT and CDR2 is YYREEE in the germline V gene (reference sequence). CDR3 in DNA: TGTGCCAGCAGCCGGACAGGGTTCTACGAGCAGTACTTC. Amino acids: CASSRTGFYEQYF.

This clone was recorded a few times. V gene TRBV19 combines with J gene TRBJ1-4, with TRBD1 matching 9 bases. The CDR3 totals 12 residues. Germline V gene lookup returns CDR1 LNHDA and CDR2 SQIVND (reference sequence). The CDR3 bases are TGTGCTTCCGGGACAGGGAATGAAAAACTGTTTTTT. Translated: CASGTGNEKLFF.

The chain carries TRBV5-6 and TRBJ1-6, with D possibly TRBD1 on 5 matching bases. CDR3 length: 16 residues. Germline CDR1 is SGHDT and CDR2 is YYEEEE. V was clipped by 5 bases and J by 7 bases, with 19 bases between them. CDR3 DNA sequence: TGTGCCAGCAGTTTAAGGGGCGCAGGCCTAAATTCACCCCTCCACTTT. It translates to CASSLRGAGLNSPLHF.

CDR3 in amino acids: CASTRGGQSYGYTF. The CDR3 nucleotides read TGTGCCAGTACTCGAGGTGGACAGTCATATGGCTACACCTTC. The chain employs TRBV25-1 and TRBJ1-2; perhaps TRBD1 as D (6 bases). V lost 9 bases to trimming and J lost 5 bases, with 19 bases between them. The CDR3 is 14 residues long. Germline CDR1 and CDR2: MGHDK and SYGVNS.

The chain employs TRBV13 and TRBJ2-1; D might be TRBD1 (5 bases). Germline CDR1 is PRHDT and CDR2 is FYEKMQ (reference sequence). V dropped 5 bases and J dropped 4 bases, with 24 bases sitting between them. CDR3 length: 18 residues. CDR3 nucleotides: TGTGCCAGCAGCCCCACAGGTAAGAGGACCCGACCTTACAATGAGCAGTTCTTC. Its protein is CASSPTGKRTRPYNEQFF.

The J gene is TRBJ2-7, the V gene TRBV6-5, with TRBD1 identical over 8 bases. The CDR3 sequence is 14 residues long. Germline-derived CDR1 and CDR2 are MNHEY and SVGAGI. V lost 3 bases, J lost 1 base, and 2 bases stayed unmatched. CDR3 in amino acids: CASSYRTGSYEQYF. The CDR3 bases are TGTGCCAGCAGTTATCGGACAGGGTCCTACGAGCAGTACTTC.

This clone was counted a few times. The rearrangement uses TRBV29-1 and TRBJ1-1; D is possibly TRBD1 (6 bases). The CDR3 sequence is 19 residues long. V lost 0 bases and J lost 0, with 23 bases in between. Germline-derived CDR1 and CDR2 are SQVTM and ANQGSEA. The CDR3 spells CSVEEKWSAGGTMNTEAFF. The DNA for the CDR3 is TGCAGCGTTGAAGAAAAGTGGTCTGCGGGGGGCACCATGAACACTGAAGCTTTCTTT.